These 12 T cell receptor beta chains share one sample of origin, sequenced in a study of control samples from healthy donors and cancer patients. Clones were sequenced by immunoSEQ multiplex PCR, and TCRdb holds only the in-frame ones, with some missing. This table has some 160,000 clones, roughly 90% appearing once. The specimen was blood. The source of these receptors is a woman aged 25 to 39 in good health.

The CDR3 region is CSVDGDLRETQYF. The DNA of the CDR3 is TGCAGCGTTGATGGGGACCTAAGAGAGACCCAGTACTTC. The gene calls are TRBV29-1 and TRBJ2-5; the D gene could be TRBD1 or TRBD2 (5 bases each). This CDR3 has 13 residues. The germline V and J ends were trimmed by 3 bases and 4 bases, with 12 bases remaining between them. The germline V gene has CDR1 SQVTM and CDR2 ANQGSEA.

As regards this clone: Other DNA sequences within the sample encode an identical CDR3. The chain uses TRBV11-3 and TRBJ2-5, with 14 nucleotides matching TRBD2. CDR3 length equals 17 residues. V trimming: 1 base; J trimming: 4 bases; junction bases outside the gene matches: 5. Germline CDR1 is SGHNT and CDR2 is YENEEA. The CDR3 nucleotides read TGTGCCAGCAGCTTAGGTGGGACTAGCGGGAGAGCAGAGACCCAGTACTTC. This translates into CASSLGGTSGRAETQYF.

This sequence joins TRBV4-2 and TRBJ2-3, with a tentative D call TRBD2 (5 bases). The CDR3 is 18 amino acids. Trimming shortened V by 0 bases and J by 2 bases, and 18 bases separated the two germline ends. Germline loops: CDR1 LGHNA, CDR2 YNFKEQ. CDR3 sequence (DNA): TGTGCCAGCAGCCAAGATATTAGCGTAGGTTCAACCACAGATACGCAGTATTTT. This codes for CASSQDISVGSTTDTQYF.

The chain combines TRBV7-9 with TRBJ1-2; TRBD1 agrees at 7 bases. With 2 bases clipped from V and 8 bases from J, the junction kept 8 bases outside the gene matches. Per the germline V gene, CDR1 is SEHNR and CDR2 is FQNEAQ (reference sequence). The CDR3 covers 14 residues. CDR3 sequence reads: CASSLSARGTGYTF. The CDR3 DNA reads as TGTGCCAGCAGCTTATCGGCCAGGGGGACGGGCTACACCTTC.

This chain connects TRBV24-1 to TRBJ2-7; 10 bases fit TRBD2. This CDR3 is built from 15 residues. CDR1 is KGHDR and CDR2 is SFDVKD in the germline V gene. V was pared by 2 bases and J by 4 bases, with 4 bases of the junction left unmatched. The CDR3 nucleotides read TGTGCCACCAGTGATTCCGGACTAGCGGAGTACGAGCAGTACTTC. Amino acid sequence: CATSDSGLAEYEQYF.

V usage is TRBV3-1 (or the pseudogene TRBV3-2) and J usage is TRBJ2-3, with 7 bases that match TRBD1. CDR3 size: 18 residues. J was trimmed by 0 bases and V by 4 bases; bases with no gene match: 13. Germline V lookup: CDR1 LGHDT, CDR2 YNNKEL (reference sequence). CDR3 amino acids: CASSLFMTGRTSTDTQYF. CDR3 DNA sequence: TGTGCCAGCAGCCTATTTATGACAGGGCGAACCAGCACAGATACGCAGTATTTT.

The chain couples TRBV7-9 to TRBJ2-6; tentatively, D is TRBD2 (6 bases). The CDR3 spans 16 residues. Germline lookup yields CDR1 SEHNR and CDR2 FQNEAQ (reference sequence). Deletions cut 4 bases from V and 3 bases from J, with 13 bases between. The CDR3 region has the DNA TGTGCCAGCAGCTCCACTGGCGGGATTGGGGCCAACGTCCTGACTTTC. Protein product: CASSSTGGIGANVLTF.

This sequence joins TRBV7-3 and TRBJ2-3; the D is unclear. The CDR3 totals 16 residues. The germline gives CDR1 SGHTA, CDR2 FQGTGA. V was clipped by 2 bases and J by 0 bases, with 12 bases between them. The CDR3 DNA follows: TGTGCCAGCAGCTTATATTCCGCAGCTAGCACAGATACGCAGTATTTT. This gives the protein CASSLYSAASTDTQYF.

The chain uses TRBV4-1 and TRBJ2-3; TRBD2 aligns across 10 bases. Per germline, CDR1 MGHRA and CDR2 YSYEKL. The J segment lost 4 bases and the V segment lost 4 bases, leaving 8 bases of the junction unmatched. The CDR3 contains 16 residues. The CDR3, as DNA: TGCGCCAGCAGCCGCGGACTAGCGGCTGAGGCAGATACGCAGTATTTT. Residues: CASSRGLAAEADTQYF.

The chain has TRBV2 and TRBJ2-3; TRBD1 might be the D (5 bases). The CDR3 contains 15 residues. Trimming cost V 4 bases and J 2 bases, with 13 bases left between them. Germline CDR1 SNHLY, CDR2 FYNNEI. CDR3 in amino acids: CASSGQHASTDTQYF. CDR3 bases: TGTGCCAGCAGTGGACAGCACGCCTCCACAGATACGCAGTATTTT.

The chain joins TRBV25-1 to TRBJ1-4; D unclear. Germline V gene lookup returns CDR1 MGHDK and CDR2 SYGVNS. The CDR3 totals 15 residues. Trimming cost V 1 base and J 7 bases, with 13 bases left between them. CDR3 sequence (DNA): TGTGCCAGCAGTGAATCCTTGGGAGGCGCTGAAAAACTGTTTTTT. It yields the protein CASSESLGGAEKLFF.

The chain uses TRBV15 and TRBJ2-1; the D call may be TRBD1 or TRBD2 (5 bases each). Germline CDR1 LNHNV, CDR2 YYDKDF (reference sequence). The length of the CDR3 is 17 residues. Trimming took off 7 bases at V and 3 bases at J, with 22 bases between the two ends. For the CDR3, the DNA is TGTGCCACCACCTTACTTCCGATGACGGGGCTCTACAATGAGCAGTTCTTC. Its translation: CATTLLPMTGLYNEQFF.